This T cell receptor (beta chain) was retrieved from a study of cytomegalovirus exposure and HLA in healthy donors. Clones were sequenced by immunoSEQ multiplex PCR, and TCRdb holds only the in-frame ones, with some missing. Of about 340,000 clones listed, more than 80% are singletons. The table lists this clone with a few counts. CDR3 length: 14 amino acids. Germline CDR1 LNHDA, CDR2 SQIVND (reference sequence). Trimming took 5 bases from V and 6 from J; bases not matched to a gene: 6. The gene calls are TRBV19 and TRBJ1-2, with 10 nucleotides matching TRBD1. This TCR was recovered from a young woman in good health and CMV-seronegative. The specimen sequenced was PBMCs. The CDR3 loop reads CASSPGDRGHGYTF. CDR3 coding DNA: TGTGCCAGTAGTCCCGGCGACAGGGGGCATGGCTACACCTTC.